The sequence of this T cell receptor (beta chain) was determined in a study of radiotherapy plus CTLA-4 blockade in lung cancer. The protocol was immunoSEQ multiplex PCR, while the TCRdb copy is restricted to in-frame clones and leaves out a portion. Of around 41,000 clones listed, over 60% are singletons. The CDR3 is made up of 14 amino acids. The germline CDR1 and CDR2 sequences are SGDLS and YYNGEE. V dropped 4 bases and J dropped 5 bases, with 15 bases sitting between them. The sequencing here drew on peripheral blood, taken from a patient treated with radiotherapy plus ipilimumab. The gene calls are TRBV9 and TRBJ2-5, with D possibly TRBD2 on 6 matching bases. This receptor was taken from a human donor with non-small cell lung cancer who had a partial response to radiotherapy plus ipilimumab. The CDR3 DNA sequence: TGTGCCAGCAGCTCCTGGAGCGGGCGGGAGACCCAGTACTTC. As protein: CASSSWSGRETQYF.